Presented here are 12 T cell receptor beta chains from one specimen sequenced in a study of T cell responses to AZD1222 COVID-19 vaccine. Sequencing was performed with immunoSEQ multiplex PCR; in TCRdb, only in-frame clones are kept and a portion is missing. The sample yields 180,000 or so clones, about 91% seen once. The sample here was peripheral blood, taken 28 days after the second AZD1222 dose. The receptors were sampled from an adult who received the AZD1222 COVID-19 vaccine.

The V gene is TRBV11-2, the J gene TRBJ1-1; D perhaps matches TRBD1 (5 bases). V lost 3 bases to trimming and J lost 1 base, with 21 bases between them. The CDR3 consists of 18 residues. Germline CDR1 SGHAT, CDR2 FQNNGV. In DNA, the CDR3 is TGTGCCAGCAGCTTTGGGAGGGGCACCGCGACTCGGAACACTGAAGCTTTCTTT. It is translated as CASSFGRGTATRNTEAFF.

V gene TRBV12-3 or TRBV12-4 combines with J gene TRBJ1-1; D is unclear. Trimming shortened V by 1 base and J by 6 bases, and 9 bases separated the two germline ends. CDR3 length: 13 residues. CDR3 coding DNA: TGTGCCAGCAGTTTAGATGGGGTTGCTGAAGCTTTCTTT. This encodes CASSLDGVAEAFF.

V and J are TRBV30 and TRBJ1-1; D is unresolved. Germline V gene lookup returns CDR1 GTSNPN and CDR2 SVGIG (reference sequence). The CDR3 runs 14 residues. V lost 0 bases to trimming and J lost 5 bases, with 13 bases between them. DNA for the CDR3: TGTGCCTGGAGTGTATTACACCTTGGTACTGAAGCTTTCTTT. It specifies CAWSVLHLGTEAFF. Together with reference TRBV30 and TRBJ1-1, the CDR3 gives the full variable domain: SQTIHQWPATLVQPVGSPLSLECTVEGTSNPNLYWYRQAAGRGLQLLFYSVGIGQISSEVPQNLSASRPQDRQFILSSKKLLLSDSGFYLCAWSVLHLGTEAFFGQGTRLTVV.

This chain connects TRBV11-3 to TRBJ1-1; no definite D call. The germline V gene encodes CDR1 SGHNT and CDR2 YENEEA. V gave up 0 bases and J gave up 2 bases, with 10 bases separating them. This CDR3 comprises 15 residues. CDR3 region: CASSLDYSLNTEAFF. Written as DNA, the CDR3 is TGTGCCAGCAGCTTAGACTACAGTCTTAACACTGAAGCTTTCTTT.

This clone was observed a single time. CDR3 bases: TGTGCCAGCCGACAGGTCCATACGCAGTATTTT. It encodes CASRQVHTQYF. J is TRBJ2-3 and V is TRBV12-3 or TRBV12-4, with D maybe TRBD1 (6 bases). CDR3 size: 11 residues. The V end lost 8 bases, the J end lost 7 bases, and 10 bases lay between the germline ends.

This chain uses TRBV30 with TRBJ2-3, with TRBD1 as a possible D gene (7 bases). Trimming took 6 bases from V and 3 from J, leaving 19 bases between them. The CDR3 length is 15 residues. Germline CDR1 is GTSNPN and CDR2 is SVGIG (reference sequence). The CDR3 nucleotides read TGTGCCTGTTCCCCTCAGGGGGGATCGACAGATACGCAGTATTTT. Residues: CACSPQGGSTDTQYF. The whole variable domain, filled in from reference TRBV30 and TRBJ2-3, reads SQTIHQWPATLVQPVGSPLSLECTVEGTSNPNLYWYRQAAGRGLQLLFYSVGIGQISSEVPQNLSASRPQDRQFILSSKKLLLSDSGFYLCACSPQGGSTDTQYFGPGTRLTVL.

The V gene is TRBV4-1, the J gene TRBJ2-3; D ambiguous. The CDR3 contains 16 residues. V was cut by 1 base and J by 6 bases, with 17 bases left in between. Germline assignment: CDR1 MGHRA and CDR2 YSYEKL. For the CDR3, the DNA is TGCGCCAGCAGCCAAGGGTTCGGCCCCACAAGGGATACGCAGTATTTT. Translation: CASSQGFGPTRDTQYF.

This chain connects TRBV2 to TRBJ1-5; TRBD1 matches 8 bases. The junction had 1 base not matched to a gene; V was cut back by 4 bases and J by 2 bases. The CDR3 runs to 14 residues. In germline, CDR1 is SNHLY, CDR2 FYNNEI. The CDR3 region is CASSGGQGNQPQHF. The CDR3 DNA follows: TGTGCCAGCAGTGGGGGACAGGGCAATCAGCCCCAGCATTTT.

This chain links TRBV7-9 with TRBJ2-1; unclear D gene. The CDR3 runs to 14 residues. With 8 bases removed from V and 1 base from J, the gap between germline ends came to 12 bases. The V gene's germline CDR1 is SEHNR and CDR2 FQNEAQ (reference sequence). The CDR3 protein is CASLRDKSYNEQFF. For the CDR3, the DNA is TGTGCCAGCTTGCGAGACAAATCCTACAATGAGCAGTTCTTC. Together with reference TRBV7-9 and TRBJ2-1, the CDR3 gives the full variable domain: DTGVSQNPRHKITKRGQNVTFRCDPISEHNRLYWYRQTLGQGPEFLTYFQNEAQLEKSRLLSDRFSAERPKGSFSTLEIQRTEQGDSAMYLCASLRDKSYNEQFFGPGTRLTVL.

The J gene is TRBJ1-2, the V gene TRBV6-5, with no clear D. Trimming pared 6 bases from V and 3 bases from J, leaving 14 bases between. Germline values: CDR1 MNHEY, CDR2 SVGAGI. CDR3 length: 14 amino acids. The CDR3 is CASRGGPSHYGYTF. The DNA for the CDR3 is TGTGCCAGCAGAGGAGGGCCTTCCCACTATGGCTACACCTTC.

J is TRBJ1-5 and V is TRBV18, with a weak D call TRBD1 (5 bases). CDR1 and CDR2 (germline): KGHSH, LQKENI. Trimming removed 3 bases from V and 6 bases from J, with 9 bases in between. This CDR3 contains 13 residues. CDR3 region: CASSPIGGQPQHF. CDR3 DNA: TGTGCCAGCTCACCCATTGGGGGTCAGCCCCAGCATTTT.

Here the CDR3 reads CASSQEVSLRGNGYTEAFF. CDR3 nucleotides: TGTGCCAGCAGCCAAGAAGTCTCACTTAGGGGGAATGGGTACACTGAAGCTTTCTTT. The rearrangement uses TRBV14 and TRBJ1-1; the D gene is possibly TRBD1 (6 bases). CDR3 length: 19 residues. CDR1 and CDR2 from the germline V gene are SGHDN and FVKESK. The germline V and J ends were trimmed by 0 bases and 3 bases, with 23 bases remaining between them.